This TCR beta chain was recovered during a study of blood T cell repertoires in COVID-19. Study-level information: The analysed material was cDNA or gDNA that came from T cells, B-cell-depleted T cells, or PBMCs.

Trimming cost V 1 base and J 5 bases; bases outside gene matches: 11. The CDR3 is 17 amino acids. The V gene's germline CDR1 is SGHDT and CDR2 YYEEEE. Participants had their cohort set by participant-reported clinical history. Authors' methods: Reference gene primers were amplified, and this amplification served to estimate nucleated cell counts. Assay: immunoSEQ multiplex PCR; the TCRdb copy retains only in-frame clones and omits some. The DNA gave D and trimming, while V, J and clone size come from that table. This table has more than 300,000 clones, roughly nine tenths appearing once. Specimen: PBMCs or T cells enriched from blood (not recorded which). This sequence originates from a woman in her thirties or forties who had been exposed to COVID-19. This chain joins TRBV5-6 and TRBJ2-5, with 10 bases identical to TRBD1. The CDR3 DNA sequence: TGTGCCAGCAGCTTGTGGGGGACAGGGGAAGGGCGGGAGACCCAGTACTTC. As protein: CASSLWGTGEGRETQYF.